The 10 T cell receptor beta chains below were found in one sample sequenced in a study of blood T cell repertoires in COVID-19 (dated by TCRdb to the early 2020s). To prepare the library, the immunoSEQ multiplex PCR assay was applied. TCRdb took over this immuneACCESS table, retaining in-frame rearrangements with V and J assigned. Such tables are incomplete; in checked studies, under half of the missing clones stem from an unresolved V gene, and the remainder is unexplained. This sample has roughly 130,000 clones in its table, and less than 90% of those were observed once. Approximately 12% of the sample belongs to the ten largest clones. Material for sequencing was peripheral blood. These receptors all stem from a woman in her 30s who had recovered from COVID-19.

The chain links TRBV27 to TRBJ2-7; tentatively, D is TRBD1 (5 bases). The CDR3 sequence is 14 residues long. The germline gives CDR1 MNHEY, CDR2 SMNVEV (reference sequence). Trimming left V 5 bases short and J 2 bases short, with 13 bases between. Here the CDR3 reads CASSTLGQAYEQYF. CDR3 nucleotides: TGTGCCAGCAGTACCCTCGGACAAGCCTACGAGCAGTACTTC.

The rearrangement uses TRBV6-2 or TRBV6-3 and TRBJ1-2; 7 bases map to TRBD1. The CDR3 contains 12 residues. J lost 5 bases, V lost 6 bases, and 3 bases had no gene match. The germline V gene has CDR1 MNHEY and CDR2 SVGEGT. This CDR3 reads CASSETGYGYTF. CDR3 bases: TGTGCCAGCAGCGAGACAGGGTATGGCTACACCTTC.

This sequence joins TRBV4-1 and TRBJ2-2, with D hard to call. V was clipped by 0 bases and J by 4 bases, with 9 bases between them. CDR3 length equals 15 residues. The germline V gene has CDR1 MGHRA and CDR2 YSYEKL. The CDR3 reads CASSQDFVSTGELFF. DNA of the CDR3: TGCGCCAGCAGCCAAGATTTCGTGTCCACCGGGGAGCTGTTTTTT.

The chain's CDR3 is CAISQGALYNEQFF. Written as DNA, the CDR3 is TGTGCCATCAGCCAGGGGGCTTTGTACAATGAGCAGTTCTTC. The V and J genes are TRBV10-3 and TRBJ2-1; 8 bases align to TRBD1. The CDR3 has 14 residues. V was clipped by 6 bases and J by 4 bases; unmatched bases: 5. Germline values: CDR1 ENHRY, CDR2 SYGVKD.

The chain carries TRBV12-3 or TRBV12-4 and TRBJ2-7; tentatively, D is TRBD1 (6 bases). Trimming took off 5 bases at V and 2 bases at J, with 10 bases between the two ends. This CDR3 region has 13 residues. As DNA, the CDR3 is TGTGCCAGCAGTACGGGACACACCTACGAGCAGTACTTC. Its translation: CASSTGHTYEQYF.

Only one count was recorded for this clone. The CDR3 spells CASSPGVDYEQYF. CDR3 sequence (DNA): TGTGCCAGCAGCCCAGGGGTCGATTACGAGCAGTACTTC. The chain carries TRBV11-2 and TRBJ2-7; TRBD1 is a possible D gene (6 bases). CDR3 length: 13 amino acids. CDR1 is SGHAT and CDR2 is FQNNGV in the germline V gene. Between the trimmed V and J ends, which lost 5 bases and 4 bases, there was a span of 12 bases.

The rearrangement joins TRBV10-2 to TRBJ1-2; perhaps TRBD1 as D (5 bases). Germline CDR1 and CDR2: WSHSY and SAAADI. CDR3 length: 14 residues. V lost 3 bases and J 3 bases, leaving 11 bases between the germline ends. The CDR3 is CASSDAGPDYGYTF. In DNA form, the CDR3 reads TGCGCCAGCAGTGATGCGGGGCCCGACTATGGCTACACCTTC.

This clone came up a few times. V is TRBV11-2 and J is TRBJ2-7; 14 nucleotides agree with TRBD2. Germline loops: CDR1 SGHAT, CDR2 FQNNGV. V lost 1 base, J lost 5 bases, and 1 base stayed unmatched. CDR3 length: 15 residues. CDR3 amino acids: CASSLGLAGGDEQYF. CDR3 nucleotides: TGTGCCAGCAGCTTAGGACTAGCGGGAGGGGACGAGCAGTACTTC. The full variable domain, in which reference TRBV11-2 and TRBJ2-7 provide the parts outside the CDR3, is EAGVAQSPRYKIIEKRQSVAFWCNPISGHATLYWYQQILGQGPKLLIQFQNNGVVDDSQLPKDRFSAERLKGVDSTLKIQPAKLEDSAVYLCASSLGLAGGDEQYFGPGTRLTVT.

This chain joins TRBV5-4 and TRBJ2-7, with D possibly TRBD1 on 6 matching bases. Germline CDR1 is SGHNT and CDR2 is YYREEE (reference sequence). V gave up 3 bases and J gave up 2 bases, with 15 bases separating them. CDR3 size: 15 residues. CDR3 residues: CASSSEQQGPYEQYF. CDR3 bases: TGTGCCAGCAGCTCCGAACAACAGGGCCCCTACGAGCAGTACTTC.

The chain has TRBV15 and TRBJ1-4, with 7 bases aligning to TRBD1. The CDR3 sequence is 15 residues long. Germline V gene data show CDR1 as LNHNV and CDR2 as YYDKDF (reference sequence). The V segment lost 6 bases and the J segment 8 bases; nucleotides outside the gene matches: 12. CDR3 region: CATRARQGVIEKLFF. The CDR3 region has the DNA TGTGCCACCAGGGCAAGACAGGGCGTCATCGAAAAACTGTTTTTT.